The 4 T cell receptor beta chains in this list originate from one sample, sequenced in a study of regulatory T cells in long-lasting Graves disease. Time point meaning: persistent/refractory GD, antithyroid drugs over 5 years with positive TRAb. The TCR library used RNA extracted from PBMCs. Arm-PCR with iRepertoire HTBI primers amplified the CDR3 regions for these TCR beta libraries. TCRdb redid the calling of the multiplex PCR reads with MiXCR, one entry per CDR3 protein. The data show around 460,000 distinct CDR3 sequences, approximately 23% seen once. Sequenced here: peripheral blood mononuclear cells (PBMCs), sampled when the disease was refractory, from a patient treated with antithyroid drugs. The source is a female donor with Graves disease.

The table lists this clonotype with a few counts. CDR3 loop: CASTPEQETQYF. CDR3 bases: TGTGCCAGCACCCCCGAGCAAGAGACCCAGTACTTC. The genes are TRBV7-9 and TRBJ2-5; D gene unclear. This CDR3 has 12 residues. Germline CDR1 reads SEHNR; CDR2 reads FQNEAQ (reference sequence). V lost 7 bases and J 2 bases, leaving 8 bases between the germline ends.

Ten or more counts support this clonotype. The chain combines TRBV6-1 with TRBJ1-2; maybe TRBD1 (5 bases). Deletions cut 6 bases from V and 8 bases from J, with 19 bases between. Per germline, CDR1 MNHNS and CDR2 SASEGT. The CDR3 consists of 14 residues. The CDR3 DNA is TGTGCCAGCAGAACGGGAAGGGGTTCTAGCGGCTACACCTTC. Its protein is CASRTGRGSSGYTF.

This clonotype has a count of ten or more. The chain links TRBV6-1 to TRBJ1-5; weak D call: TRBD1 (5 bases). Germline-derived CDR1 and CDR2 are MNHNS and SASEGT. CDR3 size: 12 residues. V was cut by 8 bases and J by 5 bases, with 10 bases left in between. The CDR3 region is CASRQGDQPQHF. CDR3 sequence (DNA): TGTGCCAGCCGGCAGGGTGATCAGCCCCAGCATTTT.

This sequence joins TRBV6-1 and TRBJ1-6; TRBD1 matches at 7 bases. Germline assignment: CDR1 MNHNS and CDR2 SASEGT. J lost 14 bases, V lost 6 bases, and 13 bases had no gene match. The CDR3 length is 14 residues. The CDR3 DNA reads TGTGCCAGCAGAGGGACAGCCTTTGGTTGGGCCCTCCACTTT. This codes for CASRGTAFGWALHF.